These 26 T cell receptor beta chains originate from one sample sequenced in a study of T cells expressing NK-cell markers. From its re-call of the 5' RACE reads, TCRdb lists each CDR3 protein once, without DNA. This sample's table has about 260,000 distinct CDR3 sequences. The sequenced sample consisted of blood T cells: a sorted CD56 or NKG2C T cell subset, CD4+ or CD8+ T cells, or bulk PBMC T cells (not recorded which). These receptors originate from a woman aged 18 to 75 in good health.

This chain links TRBV6-1 with TRBJ2-7; checking the TCRdb D call of TRBD1 is not possible without DNA. The CDR3 spans 15 residues. Germline V gene sequence: CDR1 MNHNS, CDR2 SASEGT. CDR3 amino acids: CASTTTRDRSYEQYF.

The rearrangement joins TRBV4-2 to TRBJ2-3. This CDR3 region has 15 residues. Germline CDR1 is LGHNA and CDR2 is YNFKEQ. CDR3 protein: CASSQENGVRDTQYF.

This chain joins TRBV6-1 and TRBJ1-1. CDR1 and CDR2 from the germline V gene are MNHNS and SASEGT. The CDR3 contains 13 residues. CDR3 in amino acids: CASRTGLNTEAFF.

V gene TRBV18 combines with J gene TRBJ2-1; TCRdb designates TRBD1, a call that cannot be tested without DNA. The CDR3 runs 15 residues. Per the germline V gene, CDR1 is KGHSH and CDR2 is LQKENI. The CDR3 sequence: CASSPGRGPYNEQFF.

The CDR3 reads CASTFSSGIYNEQFF. The chain has TRBV5-1 and TRBJ2-1; TCRdb's D call of TRBD2 is untestable without DNA. The CDR3 runs to 15 residues. Germline V gives CDR1 SGHRS, CDR2 YFSETQ.

The chain has TRBV12-3 or TRBV12-4 and TRBJ2-1; the D gene TCRdb calls, TRBD2, cannot be checked with no DNA. The CDR3 is made up of 12 amino acids. CDR3 sequence reads: CASSGLARRRFF.

This chain uses TRBV30 with TRBJ1-6; TCRdb indicates TRBD1, and absent DNA this call remains unverified. The CDR3 is 17 residues long. From germline, CDR1 is GTSNPN and CDR2 SVGIG (reference sequence). The CDR3 sequence is CAWSADRGGEYNSPLHF.

The gene calls are TRBV29-1 and TRBJ2-1; the TRBD2 assignment by TCRdb is unverifiable without DNA. Germline V gene sequence: CDR1 SQVTM, CDR2 ANQGSEA. This CDR3 spans 15 amino acids. CDR3 amino acids: CSVPGGGLVRNEQFF.

V gene TRBV6-1 combines with J gene TRBJ2-2; the D call from TCRdb, TRBD1, cannot be confirmed without DNA. Looked up from germline, CDR1 is MNHNS and CDR2 is SASEGT. The CDR3 totals 16 residues. CDR3 residues: CASRPGTVHSTGELFF.

The J gene is TRBJ1-1, the V gene TRBV6-5; the TCRdb D gene call, TRBD1, has no DNA to confirm it. Germline V CDR1 and CDR2: MNHEY, SVGAGI. This CDR3 has 12 residues. The CDR3 is CASSRPGGPAFF.

This chain joins TRBV10-3 and TRBJ2-1; TCRdb calls TRBD1, which cannot be checked without DNA. The length of the CDR3 is 15 residues. CDR1 ENHRY and CDR2 SYGVKD come from the germline V gene. The CDR3 sequence is CAISERGPNYNEQFF.

V is TRBV6-6 and J is TRBJ1-4. The CDR3 sequence is 13 residues long. The germline V gene encodes CDR1 MNHNY and CDR2 SVGAGI (reference sequence). This CDR3 reads CATYYPDNEKLFF.

CDR3 residues: CASTLIGASGGETQYF. This chain links TRBV28 with TRBJ2-5; TCRdb indicates TRBD2, and absent DNA this call remains unverified. Germline CDR1 and CDR2: MDHEN and SYDVKM. This CDR3 is 16 amino acids long.

The chain has TRBV29-1 and TRBJ2-3; TCRdb reports TRBD2, a call that lacks DNA to check it against. Germline CDR1 and CDR2: SQVTM and ANQGSEA. The CDR3 sequence is 14 residues long. This chain's CDR3 is CTASGRPSTDTQYF.

This chain links TRBV10-3 with TRBJ2-3; no DNA is available, so the TRBD2 call from TCRdb remains unchecked. The CDR3 length is 17 residues. Germline V gene data show CDR1 as ENHRY and CDR2 as SYGVKD. The chain's CDR3 is CAISEPSGGPRTDTQYF.

The chain links TRBV6-1 to TRBJ1-1. CDR1 and CDR2 (germline): MNHNS, SASEGT. The CDR3 sequence is 15 residues long. CDR3 region: CASSEDSWVFTEAFF.

V gene TRBV20-1 combines with J gene TRBJ2-3; no DNA is available, so the TRBD2 call from TCRdb remains unchecked. CDR3 length equals 15 residues. Germline V gene data show CDR1 as DFQATT and CDR2 as SNEGSKA (reference sequence). CDR3: CSAPRTSGSSDTQYF.

The chain links TRBV5-6 to TRBJ1-1. This CDR3 contains 13 residues. CDR1 is SGHDT, CDR2 YYEEEE, per germline. The CDR3 sequence is CASTLGLDTEAFF.

This chain uses TRBV6-5 with TRBJ2-5; TCRdb returns TRBD1, unconfirmable since there is no DNA. Germline V gene sequence: CDR1 MNHEY, CDR2 SVGAGI. The CDR3 is made up of 16 amino acids. The CDR3 spells CASSYSQGADRETQYF.

The chain joins TRBV7-2 to TRBJ2-1; TCRdb's assignment of TRBD2 cannot be checked, as there is no DNA. Germline V gene lookup returns CDR1 SGHTA and CDR2 FQGNSA. There are 15 residues in the CDR3. CDR3 sequence: CASSPSRGLYNEQFF.

The chain links TRBV12-3 or TRBV12-4 to TRBJ1-1; the D call from TCRdb, TRBD1, cannot be confirmed without DNA. The CDR3 covers 14 residues. CDR3 amino acids: CASSLVGTLTEAFF.

The chain carries TRBV12-3 or TRBV12-4 and TRBJ2-3; absent DNA, TCRdb's TRBD1 call cannot be checked. The CDR3 contains 15 residues. This CDR3 reads CASSLAAQALDTQYF.

The chain uses TRBV20-1 and TRBJ2-3; TCRdb's D call of TRBD1 is untestable without DNA. CDR3 length: 11 residues. Germline V CDR1 and CDR2: DFQATT, SNEGSKA (reference sequence). CDR3 residues: CSAEGGDTQYF.

The V gene is TRBV5-1, the J gene TRBJ1-6; TCRdb picks TRBD1, but there is no DNA to check that call. The germline V gene encodes CDR1 SGHRS and CDR2 YFSETQ. The CDR3 spans 14 residues. CDR3 protein: CASSEGVGNSPLHF.

This chain joins TRBV7-7 and TRBJ2-5; no DNA is available, so the TRBD2 call from TCRdb remains unchecked. CDR3 length equals 15 residues. Germline CDR1 SSHAT, CDR2 FNYEAQ (reference sequence). The CDR3 loop is CASSQLAGPQETQYF.

The chain joins TRBV12-3 or TRBV12-4 to TRBJ2-2; checking the TCRdb D call of TRBD1 is not possible without DNA. CDR3 length: 14 residues. The CDR3 region is CASSRARRTGELFF.